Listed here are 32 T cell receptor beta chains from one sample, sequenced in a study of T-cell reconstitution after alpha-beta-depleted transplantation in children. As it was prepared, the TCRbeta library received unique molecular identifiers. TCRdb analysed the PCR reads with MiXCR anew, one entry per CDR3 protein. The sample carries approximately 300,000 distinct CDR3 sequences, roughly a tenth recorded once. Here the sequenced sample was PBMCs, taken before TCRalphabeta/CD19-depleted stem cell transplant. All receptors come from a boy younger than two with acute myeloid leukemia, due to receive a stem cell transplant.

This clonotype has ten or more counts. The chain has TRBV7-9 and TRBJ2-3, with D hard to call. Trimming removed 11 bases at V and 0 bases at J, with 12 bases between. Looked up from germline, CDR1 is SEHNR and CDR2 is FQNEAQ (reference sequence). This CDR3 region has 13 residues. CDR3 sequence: CAGYYLSTDTQYF. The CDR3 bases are TGTGCCGGTTACTACCTTAGCACAGATACGCAGTATTTT.

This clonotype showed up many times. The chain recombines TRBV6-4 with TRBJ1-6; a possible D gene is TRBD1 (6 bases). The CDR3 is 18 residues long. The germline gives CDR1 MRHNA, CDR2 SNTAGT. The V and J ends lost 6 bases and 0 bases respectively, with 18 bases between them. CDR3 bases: TGTGCCAGCAGGGGACGTGTAGGGGGGAGCTCCTATAATTCACCCCTCCACTTT. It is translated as CASRGRVGGSSYNSPLHF.

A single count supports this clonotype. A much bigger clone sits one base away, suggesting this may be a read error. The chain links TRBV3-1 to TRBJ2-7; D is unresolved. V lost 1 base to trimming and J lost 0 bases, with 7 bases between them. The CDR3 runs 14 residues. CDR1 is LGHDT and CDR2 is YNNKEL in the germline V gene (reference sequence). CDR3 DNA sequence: TGTGCCAGCAGCCAAGCGTACAGCTCCTACGAGCAGTACTTC. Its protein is CASSQAYSSYEQYF.

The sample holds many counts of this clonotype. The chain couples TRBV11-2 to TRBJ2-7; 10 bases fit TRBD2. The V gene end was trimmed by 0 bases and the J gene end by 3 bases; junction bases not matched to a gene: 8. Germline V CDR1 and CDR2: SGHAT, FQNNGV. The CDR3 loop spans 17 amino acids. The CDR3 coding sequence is TGTGCCAGCAGCTTAGAGACCCTAAGCGGGAGGGGCTACGAGCAGTACTTC. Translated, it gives CASSLETLSGRGYEQYF.

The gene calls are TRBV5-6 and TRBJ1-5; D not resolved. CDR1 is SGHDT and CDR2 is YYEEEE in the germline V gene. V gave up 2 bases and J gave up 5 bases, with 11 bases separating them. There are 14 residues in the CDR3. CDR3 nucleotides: TGTGCCAGCAGCTTATCGCGGTTACATCAGCCCCAGCATTTT. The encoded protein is CASSLSRLHQPQHF.

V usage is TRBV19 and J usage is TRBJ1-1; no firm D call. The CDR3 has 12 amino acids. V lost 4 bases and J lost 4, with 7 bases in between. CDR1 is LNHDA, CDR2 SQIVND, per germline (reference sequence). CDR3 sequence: CASSRAGTEAFF. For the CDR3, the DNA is TGTGCCAGTAGTAGGGCCGGCACTGAAGCTTTCTTT.

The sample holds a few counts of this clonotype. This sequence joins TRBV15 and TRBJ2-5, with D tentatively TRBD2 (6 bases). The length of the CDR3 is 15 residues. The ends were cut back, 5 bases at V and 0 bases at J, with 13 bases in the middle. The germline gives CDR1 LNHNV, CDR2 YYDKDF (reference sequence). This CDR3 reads CATSQRRGYQETQYF. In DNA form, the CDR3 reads TGTGCCACCAGCCAACGTCGGGGGTACCAAGAGACCCAGTACTTC. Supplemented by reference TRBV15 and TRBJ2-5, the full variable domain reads DAMVIQNPRYQVTQFGKPVTLSCSQTLNHNVMYWYQQKSSQAPKLLFHYYDKDFNNEADTPDNFQSRRPNTSFCFLDIRSPGLGDTAMYLCATSQRRGYQETQYFGPGTRLLVL.

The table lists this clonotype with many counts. The chain's CDR3 is CASSFRPNQPQHF. The CDR3 nucleotides are TGTGCCAGCAGTTTTCGTCCCAATCAGCCCCAGCATTTT. The chain has TRBV28 and TRBJ1-5, with D unclear. Germline CDR1 is MDHEN and CDR2 is SYDVKM. The CDR3 loop spans 13 amino acids. Trimming took 3 bases from V and 3 from J, leaving 6 bases between them.

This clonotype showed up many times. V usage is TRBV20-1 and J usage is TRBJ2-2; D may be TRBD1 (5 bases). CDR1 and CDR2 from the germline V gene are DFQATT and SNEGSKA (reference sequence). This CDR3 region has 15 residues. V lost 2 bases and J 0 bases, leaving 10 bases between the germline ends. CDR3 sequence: CSARPGLANTGELFF. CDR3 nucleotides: TGCAGTGCTAGACCAGGGCTCGCGAACACCGGGGAGCTGTTTTTT.

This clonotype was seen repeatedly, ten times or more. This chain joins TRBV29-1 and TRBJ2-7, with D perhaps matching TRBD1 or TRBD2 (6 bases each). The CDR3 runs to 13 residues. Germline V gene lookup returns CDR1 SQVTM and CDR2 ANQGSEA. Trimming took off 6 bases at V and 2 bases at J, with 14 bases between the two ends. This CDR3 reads CSVRGAAAYEQYF. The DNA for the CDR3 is TGCAGCGTGAGGGGGGCCGCGGCCTACGAGCAGTACTTC.

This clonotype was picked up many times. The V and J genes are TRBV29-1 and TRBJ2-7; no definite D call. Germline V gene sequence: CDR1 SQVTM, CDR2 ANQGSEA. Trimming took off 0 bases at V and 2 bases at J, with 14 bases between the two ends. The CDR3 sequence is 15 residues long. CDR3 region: CSVEDGSGHPYEQYF. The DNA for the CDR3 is TGCAGCGTTGAAGACGGATCTGGCCATCCCTACGAGCAGTACTTC.

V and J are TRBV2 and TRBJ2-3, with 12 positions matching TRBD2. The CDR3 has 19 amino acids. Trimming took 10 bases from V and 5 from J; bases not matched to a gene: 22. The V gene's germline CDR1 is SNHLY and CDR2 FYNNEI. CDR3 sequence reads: CAICSTLGGLAGGEDTQYF. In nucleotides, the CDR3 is TGTGCCATCTGTTCAACCTTAGGGGGGCTAGCGGGAGGGGAAGATACGCAGTATTTT.

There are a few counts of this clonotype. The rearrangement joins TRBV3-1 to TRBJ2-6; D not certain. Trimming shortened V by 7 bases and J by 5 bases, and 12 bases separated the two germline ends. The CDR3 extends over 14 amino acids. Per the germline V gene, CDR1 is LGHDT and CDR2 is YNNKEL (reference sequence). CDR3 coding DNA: TGTGCCAGCACCCACAATATCAGGGCCAACGTCCTGACTTTC. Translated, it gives CASTHNIRANVLTF.

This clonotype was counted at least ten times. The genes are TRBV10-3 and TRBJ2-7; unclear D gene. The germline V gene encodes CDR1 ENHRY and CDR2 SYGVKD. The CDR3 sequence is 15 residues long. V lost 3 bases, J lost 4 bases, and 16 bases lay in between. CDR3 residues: CAISDNSKVRYEQYF. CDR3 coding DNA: TGTGCCATCAGTGACAACTCCAAGGTTCGGTACGAGCAGTACTTC.

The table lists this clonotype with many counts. The DNA for the CDR3 is TGTGCCAGCAGCCTAGGGGGACAGGGACCCTACGAGCAGTACTTC. Protein: CASSLGGQGPYEQYF. The genes are TRBV7-2 and TRBJ2-7; 9 bases are a match to TRBD1. V was pared by 5 bases and J by 2 bases, with 7 bases of the junction left unmatched. The CDR3 consists of 15 residues. Germline CDR1 is SGHTA and CDR2 is FQGNSA.

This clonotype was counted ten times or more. CDR3 bases: TGCGCCAGCAGCTTGCCGGGACAGGGCATTGGAGAGCAGTACTTC. Encoded protein: CASSLPGQGIGEQYF. V usage is TRBV5-1 and J usage is TRBJ2-7, with 9 bases identical to TRBD1. Germline trimming cut 1 base from V and 7 bases from J; bases unmatched to any gene: 9. The CDR3 is made up of 15 amino acids. Germline assignment: CDR1 SGHRS and CDR2 YFSETQ.

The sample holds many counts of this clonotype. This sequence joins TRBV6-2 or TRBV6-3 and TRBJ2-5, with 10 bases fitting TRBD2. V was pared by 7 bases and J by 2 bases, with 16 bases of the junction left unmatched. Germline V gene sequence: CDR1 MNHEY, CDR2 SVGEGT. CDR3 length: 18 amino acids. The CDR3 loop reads CASTYLRLAGVGQETQYF. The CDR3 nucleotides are TGTGCCAGCACCTACCTGCGGCTAGCGGGAGTGGGGCAAGAGACCCAGTACTTC.

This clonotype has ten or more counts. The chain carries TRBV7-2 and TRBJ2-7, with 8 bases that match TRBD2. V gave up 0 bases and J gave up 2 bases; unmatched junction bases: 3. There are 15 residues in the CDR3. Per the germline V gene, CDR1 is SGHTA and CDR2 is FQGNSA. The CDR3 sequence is CASSLATSGPYEQYF. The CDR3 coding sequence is TGTGCCAGCAGCTTAGCCACTAGCGGCCCCTACGAGCAGTACTTC. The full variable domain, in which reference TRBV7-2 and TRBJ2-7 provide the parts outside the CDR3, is GAGVSQSPSNKVTEKGKDVELRCDPISGHTALYWYRQSLGQGLEFLIYFQGNSAPDKSGLPSDRFSAERTGGSVSTLTIQRTQQEDSAVYLCASSLATSGPYEQYFGPGTRLTVT.

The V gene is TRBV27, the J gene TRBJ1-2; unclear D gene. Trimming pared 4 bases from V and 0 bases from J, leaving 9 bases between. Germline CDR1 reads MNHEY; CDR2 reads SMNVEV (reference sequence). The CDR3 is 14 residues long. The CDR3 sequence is CASSSSRSNYGYTF. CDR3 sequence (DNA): TGTGCCAGCAGTTCCTCCCGGTCTAACTATGGCTACACCTTC.

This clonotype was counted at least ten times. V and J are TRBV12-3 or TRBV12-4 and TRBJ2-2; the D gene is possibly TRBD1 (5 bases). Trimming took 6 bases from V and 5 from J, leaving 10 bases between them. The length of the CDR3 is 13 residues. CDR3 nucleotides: TGTGCCAGCAGCGACAGTTTAACCGGGGAGCTGTTTTTT. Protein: CASSDSLTGELFF.

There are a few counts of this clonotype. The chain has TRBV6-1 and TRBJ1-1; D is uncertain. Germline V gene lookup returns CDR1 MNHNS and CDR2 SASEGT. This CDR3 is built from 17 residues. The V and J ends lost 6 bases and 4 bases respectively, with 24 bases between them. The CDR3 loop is CASRINPTSTLFTEAFF. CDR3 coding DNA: TGTGCCAGCAGGATAAATCCGACCTCGACCCTTTTCACTGAAGCTTTCTTT.

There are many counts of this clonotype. The CDR3 DNA follows: TGTGCCAGCAGCGACCGGACAAACTATGGCTACACCTTC. Its translation is CASSDRTNYGYTF. The chain uses TRBV7-9 and TRBJ1-2; D may be TRBD1 (5 bases). Trimming took 5 bases from V and 2 from J, leaving 9 bases between them. The germline CDR1 and CDR2 sequences are SEHNR and FQNEAQ (reference sequence). The CDR3 contains 13 residues.

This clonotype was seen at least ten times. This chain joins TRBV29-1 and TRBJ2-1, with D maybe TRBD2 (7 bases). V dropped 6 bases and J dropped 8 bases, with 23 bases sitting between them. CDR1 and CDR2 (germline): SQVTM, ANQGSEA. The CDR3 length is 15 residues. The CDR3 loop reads CSVSRDWGGDDEQFF. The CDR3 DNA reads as TGCAGCGTGTCCCGGGACTGGGGGGGCGACGATGAGCAGTTCTTC.

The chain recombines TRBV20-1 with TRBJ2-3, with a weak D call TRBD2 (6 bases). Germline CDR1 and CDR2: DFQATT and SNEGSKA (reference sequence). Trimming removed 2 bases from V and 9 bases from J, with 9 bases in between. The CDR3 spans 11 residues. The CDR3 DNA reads TGCAGTGCTAGATCTGCGGGAACGCAGTATTTT. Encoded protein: CSARSAGTQYF.

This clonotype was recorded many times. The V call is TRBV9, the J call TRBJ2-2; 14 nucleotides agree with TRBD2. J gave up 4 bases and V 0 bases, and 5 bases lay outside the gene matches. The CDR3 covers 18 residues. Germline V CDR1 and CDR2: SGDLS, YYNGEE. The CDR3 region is CASSVAGLAGGVTGELFF. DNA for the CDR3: TGTGCCAGCAGCGTAGCCGGACTAGCGGGGGGAGTCACCGGGGAGCTGTTTTTT. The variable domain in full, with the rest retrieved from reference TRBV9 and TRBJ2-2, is DSGVTQTPKHLITATGQRVTLRCSPRSGDLSVYWYQQSLDQGLQFLIQYYNGEERAKGNILERFSAQQFPDLHSELNLSSLELGDSALYFCASSVAGLAGGVTGELFFGEGSRLTVL.

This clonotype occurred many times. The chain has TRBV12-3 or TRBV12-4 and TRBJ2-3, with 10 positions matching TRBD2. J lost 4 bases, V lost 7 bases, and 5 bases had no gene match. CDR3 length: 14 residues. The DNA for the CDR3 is TGTGCCAGCACGAGCGGGAGGGTGTCAGATACGCAGTATTTT. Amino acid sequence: CASTSGRVSDTQYF.

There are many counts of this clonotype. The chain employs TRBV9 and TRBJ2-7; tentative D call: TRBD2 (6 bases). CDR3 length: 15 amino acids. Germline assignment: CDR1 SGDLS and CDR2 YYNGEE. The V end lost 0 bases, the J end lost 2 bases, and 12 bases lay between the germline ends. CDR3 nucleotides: TGTGCCAGCAGCGTAGCAACGGGGGACGCCTACGAGCAGTACTTC. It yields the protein CASSVATGDAYEQYF.

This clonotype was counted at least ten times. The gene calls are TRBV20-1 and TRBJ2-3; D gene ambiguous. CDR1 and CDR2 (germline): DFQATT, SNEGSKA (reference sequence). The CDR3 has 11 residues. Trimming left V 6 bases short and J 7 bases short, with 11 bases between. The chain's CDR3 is CSAIPSYTQYF. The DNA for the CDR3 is TGCAGTGCCATACCATCATATACGCAGTATTTT.

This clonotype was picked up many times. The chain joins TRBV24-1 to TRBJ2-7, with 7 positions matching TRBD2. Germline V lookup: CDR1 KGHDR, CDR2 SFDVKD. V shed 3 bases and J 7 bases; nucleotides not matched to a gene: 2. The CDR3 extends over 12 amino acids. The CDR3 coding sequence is TGTGCCACCAGTGATGTCGGGGGGGAGCAGTACTTC. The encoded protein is CATSDVGGEQYF.

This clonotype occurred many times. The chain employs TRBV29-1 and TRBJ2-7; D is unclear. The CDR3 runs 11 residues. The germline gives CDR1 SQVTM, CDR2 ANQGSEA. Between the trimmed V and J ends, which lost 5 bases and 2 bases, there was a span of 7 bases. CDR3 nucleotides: TGCAGCGTTCGATCCGCCTACGAGCAGTACTTC. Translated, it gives CSVRSAYEQYF.

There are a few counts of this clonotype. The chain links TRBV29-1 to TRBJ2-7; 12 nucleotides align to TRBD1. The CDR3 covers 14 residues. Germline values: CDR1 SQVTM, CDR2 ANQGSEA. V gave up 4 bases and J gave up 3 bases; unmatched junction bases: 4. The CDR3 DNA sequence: TGCAGCGTTGTTGGGACAGGGGGCCACTACGAGCAGTACTTC. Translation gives CSVVGTGGHYEQYF.

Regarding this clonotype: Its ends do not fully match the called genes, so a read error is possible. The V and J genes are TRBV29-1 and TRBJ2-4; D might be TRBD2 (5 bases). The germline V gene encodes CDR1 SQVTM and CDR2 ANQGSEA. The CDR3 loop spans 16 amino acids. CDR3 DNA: TGCATCGTTGAAGATCCGCTAGCAATAGCCAAAAACATTCAGTACTTC. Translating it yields CIVEDPLAIAKNIQYF.